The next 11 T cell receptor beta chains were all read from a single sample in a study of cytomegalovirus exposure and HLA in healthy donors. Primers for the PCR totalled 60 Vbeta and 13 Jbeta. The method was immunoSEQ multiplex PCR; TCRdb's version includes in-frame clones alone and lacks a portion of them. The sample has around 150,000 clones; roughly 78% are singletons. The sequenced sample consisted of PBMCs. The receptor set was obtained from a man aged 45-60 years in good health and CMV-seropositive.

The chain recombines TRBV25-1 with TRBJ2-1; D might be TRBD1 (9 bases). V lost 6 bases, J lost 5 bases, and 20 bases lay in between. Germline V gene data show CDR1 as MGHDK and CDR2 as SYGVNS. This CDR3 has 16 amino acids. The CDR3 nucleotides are TGTGCCAGCAGCGGACAGGGGCTAGCGGGCGACAATGAGCAGTTCTTC. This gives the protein CASSGQGLAGDNEQFF.

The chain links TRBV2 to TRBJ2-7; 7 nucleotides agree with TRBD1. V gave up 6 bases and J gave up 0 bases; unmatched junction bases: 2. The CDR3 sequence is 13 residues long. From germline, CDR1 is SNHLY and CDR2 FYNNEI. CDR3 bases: TGTGCCAGCAGCCGGGACAGCTCCTACGAGCAGTACTTC. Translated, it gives CASSRDSSYEQYF.

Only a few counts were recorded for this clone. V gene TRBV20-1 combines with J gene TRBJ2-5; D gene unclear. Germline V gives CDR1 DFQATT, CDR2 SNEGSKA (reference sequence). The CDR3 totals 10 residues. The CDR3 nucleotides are TGCAGCGCTTTCATGGAGACCCAGTACTTC. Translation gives CSAFMETQYF.

The CDR3, as DNA: TGTGCCAGCAGTTACGTTAGGGGCAATGAGCAGTTCTTC. The encoded protein is CASSYVRGNEQFF. The rearrangement links TRBV27 to TRBJ2-1, with D perhaps TRBD1 (5 bases). V shed 4 bases and J shed 6 bases, with 10 bases lying between them. This CDR3 spans 13 amino acids. CDR1 is MNHEY and CDR2 is SMNVEV in the germline V gene (reference sequence).

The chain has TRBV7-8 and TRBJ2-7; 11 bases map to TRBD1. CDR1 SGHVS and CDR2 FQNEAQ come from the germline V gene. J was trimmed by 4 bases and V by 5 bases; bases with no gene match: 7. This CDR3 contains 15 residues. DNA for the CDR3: TGTGCCAGCAGCATTATCGGGACAGGGGGTTACGAGCAGTACTTC. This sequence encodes CASSIIGTGGYEQYF.

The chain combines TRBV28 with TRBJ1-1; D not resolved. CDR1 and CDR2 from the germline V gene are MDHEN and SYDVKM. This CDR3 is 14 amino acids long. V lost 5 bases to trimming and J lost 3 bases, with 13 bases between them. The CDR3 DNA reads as TGTGCCAGCAGTCCCCGAGCTACCTACACTGAAGCTTTCTTT. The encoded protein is CASSPRATYTEAFF.

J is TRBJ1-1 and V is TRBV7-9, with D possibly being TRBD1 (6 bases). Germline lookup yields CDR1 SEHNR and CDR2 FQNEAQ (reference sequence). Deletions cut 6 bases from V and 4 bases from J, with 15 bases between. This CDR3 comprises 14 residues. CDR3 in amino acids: CASSYTGYGTEAFF. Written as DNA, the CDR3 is TGTGCCAGCAGTTACACAGGGTATGGCACTGAAGCTTTCTTT.

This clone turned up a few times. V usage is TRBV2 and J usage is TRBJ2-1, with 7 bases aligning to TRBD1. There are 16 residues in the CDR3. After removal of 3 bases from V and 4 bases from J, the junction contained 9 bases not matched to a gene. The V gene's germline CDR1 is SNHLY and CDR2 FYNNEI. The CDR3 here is CASSDDRTGDYNEQFF. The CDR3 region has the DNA TGTGCCAGCAGTGATGATCGGACAGGAGATTACAATGAGCAGTTCTTC.

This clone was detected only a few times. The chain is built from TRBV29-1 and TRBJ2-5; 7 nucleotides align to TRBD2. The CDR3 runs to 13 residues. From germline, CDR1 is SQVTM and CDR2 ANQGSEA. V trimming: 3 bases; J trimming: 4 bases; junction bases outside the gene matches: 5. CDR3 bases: TGCAGCGTTGACAGCGGGAAACGAGAGACCCAGTACTTC. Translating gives CSVDSGKRETQYF.

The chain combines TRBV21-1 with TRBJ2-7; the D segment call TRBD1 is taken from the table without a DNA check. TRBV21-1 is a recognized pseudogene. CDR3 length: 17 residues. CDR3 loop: CASSKEVQRDRVYEQYF. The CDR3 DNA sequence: TGTGCCAGCAGCAAAGAGGTTCAAAGGGACAGGGTTTACGAGCAGTACTTC.

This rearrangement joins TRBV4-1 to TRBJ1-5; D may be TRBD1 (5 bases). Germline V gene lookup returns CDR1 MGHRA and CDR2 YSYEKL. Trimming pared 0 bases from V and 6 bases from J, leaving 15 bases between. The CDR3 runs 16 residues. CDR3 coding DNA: TGCGCCAGCAGCCAAGAAATGGGCCAGGGAATTCAGCCCCAGCATTTT. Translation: CASSQEMGQGIQPQHF.